The 4 T cell receptor beta chains reported below all come from one sample, sequenced in a study of blood T cell repertoires in COVID-19. TCRdb keeps only in-frame clones here, not all; method: immunoSEQ multiplex PCR. The data hold some 360,000 clones, with more than 70% observed a single time. Sequenced: peripheral blood. The receptors come from a woman in her sixties with COVID-19, enrolled during active disease.

The chain couples TRBV4-1 to TRBJ1-5, with 12 bases lining up with TRBD1. Looked up from germline, CDR1 is MGHRA and CDR2 is YSYEKL. The CDR3 consists of 19 residues. The ends lost 4 bases at V and 7 bases at J; junction bases unmatched: 17. The CDR3 protein is CASSRETPGQGAYAQPQHF. For the CDR3, the DNA is TGCGCCAGCAGCCGAGAAACTCCGGGACAGGGGGCGTATGCGCAGCCCCAGCATTTT.

The chain employs TRBV18 and TRBJ2-2; D possibly corresponds to TRBD2 (7 bases). CDR3 length equals 15 residues. The germline gives CDR1 KGHSH, CDR2 LQKENI. V lost 5 bases to trimming and J lost 5 bases, with 15 bases between them. CDR3 amino acids: CASSSDGGRTGELFF. In DNA form, the CDR3 reads TGTGCCAGCTCATCTGACGGGGGGCGGACCGGGGAGCTGTTTTTT.

J is TRBJ2-1 and V is TRBV19; TRBD1 matches 7 bases. Trimming took 9 bases from V and 5 from J; bases not matched to a gene: 16. CDR3 length equals 16 residues. CDR1 and CDR2 (germline): LNHDA, SQIVND (reference sequence). The CDR3 DNA reads TGTGCCAGCCAGGGGTGGTTCGGGACAGTGAACAATGAGCAGTTCTTC. Translation: CASQGWFGTVNNEQFF.

CDR3 amino acids: CATSDPGTAFTGELFF. CDR3 coding DNA: TGTGCCACCAGTGACCCCGGGACAGCTTTCACCGGGGAGCTGTTTTTT. This chain joins TRBV24-1 and TRBJ2-2; TRBD1 matches at 7 bases. Germline V CDR1 and CDR2: KGHDR, SFDVKD. CDR3 size: 16 residues. V lost 4 bases to trimming and J lost 4 bases; unmatched junction nucleotides: 8.